Listed below are T cell receptor beta chains from one sample, sequenced in a study of early T cells in non-severe SARS-CoV-2 infection. MiXCR, run by TCRdb on the 5' RACE reads, gives a single entry per CDR3 protein. Of tens of thousands of distinct CDR3 sequences in the sample, 8.5% to 12% were seen once. Sample: whole blood, taken at baseline. The receptors shown here come from an adult who was a healthcare worker with PCR-confirmed SARS-CoV-2 infection or an uninfected control (not recorded which). The CDR3 runs from the conserved cysteine through the conserved F or W. A D gene is named only where the DNA matches it firmly. Clone size is given for some rows only: seen once, a few or many times, or a class if the clone is expanded.

d_gene,j_gene,abundance,v_gene,CDR3nt,CDR3aa
NA,TRBJ1-2,many,TRBV29-1,TGCAGCGTTGAAGATCTAGGGAAGCAGGGCTACACCTTC,CSVEDLGKQGYTF
NA,TRBJ2-6,NA,TRBV20-1,TGCAGTGCTAGAGCCGGAAGCTCTGGGGCCAACGTCCTGACTTTC,CSARAGSSGANVLTF
NA,TRBJ2-7,few,TRBV18,TGTGCCAGCTCCCCGTTTGGGGTCGAGCAGTACTTC,CASSPFGVEQYF
NA,TRBJ2-2,NA,TRBV20-1,TGCAGTGCTAGCCGCCCGAACACCGGGGAGCTGTTTTTT,CSASRPNTGELFF
NA,TRBJ2-7,few,TRBV27,TGTGCCAGCAGTTCACGTCCACCCCGGGACCGCTACGAGCAGTACTTC,CASSSRPPRDRYEQYF
NA,TRBJ2-1,many,TRBV5-1,TGCGCCAGCAGCGCAGGGACCCAGTCCTACAATGAGCAGTTCTTC,CASSAGTQSYNEQFF
NA,TRBJ1-3,many,TRBV9,TGTGCCAGCAGCCCTCGTAGGGTCTCCCGCGGTCCTGGAAACACCATATATTTT,CASSPRRVSRGPGNTIYF
TRBD2,TRBJ2-7,NA,TRBV20-1,TGCAGTGCTAAGCGGGAGTATTCCTCCTACGAGCAGTACTTC,CSAKREYSSYEQYF
TRBD1,TRBJ2-5,few,TRBV19,TGTGCCAGCGGGGACAGGGGGTTCCAAGAGACCCAGTACTTC,CASGDRGFQETQYF
NA,TRBJ2-6,few,TRBV5-1,TGCGCCAGCAGCTCAACCGGAGGGGCCAACGTCCTGACTTTC,CASSSTGGANVLTF
TRBD2,TRBJ2-1,many,TRBV4-2,TGTGCCAGCAGCCAAGGGGGAGGGCCGGGGAATGAGCAGTTCTTC,CASSQGGGPGNEQFF
NA,TRBJ1-1,NA,TRBV4-1,TGCGCCAGCAGCCTCTTCCTAGGGGGGGGCACTGAAGCTTTCTTT,CASSLFLGGGTEAFF
TRBD1,TRBJ2-4,NA,TRBV5-4,TGTGCCAGTGAAGAGGGGGCTGTGGGCAAAAACATTCAGTACTTC,CASEEGAVGKNIQYF
NA,TRBJ2-2,many,TRBV20-1,TGCAGTGCTAGTGCCCCGGGACGGATGAACACCGGGGAGCTGTTTTTT,CSASAPGRMNTGELFF
TRBD2,TRBJ2-7,few,TRBV5-1,TGCGCCAGCAGCTCTGGTCTAGCGGGAGCCTCCGAGCAGTACTTC,CASSSGLAGASEQYF
NA,TRBJ2-4,few,TRBV4-1,TGCGCCAGCAGCCAAGTGAACACAGGTACTCTCAAAAACATTCAGTACTTC,CASSQVNTGTLKNIQYF
NA,TRBJ2-3,few,TRBV5-1,TGCGCCAGCAGCTTTGACGGCACAGATACGCAGTATTTT,CASSFDGTDTQYF
NA,TRBJ1-1,NA,TRBV2,TGTGCCAGCAGTGACGAGCGCCTGAACACTGAAGCTTTCTTT,CASSDERLNTEAFF
TRBD2,TRBJ2-7,few,TRBV2,TGTGCCAGCAGTGTTGTGACTAGCGGATTATACGAGCAGTACTTC,CASSVVTSGLYEQYF
NA,TRBJ2-7,NA,TRBV5-5,TGTGCCAGCAGCCTGGCGTTCTACGAGCAGTACTTC,CASSLAFYEQYF
NA,TRBJ2-2,few,TRBV20-1,TGCAGTGCTAGAGGGACCTATTTGGGGGTCACCGGGGAGCTGTTTTTT,CSARGTYLGVTGELFF
NA,TRBJ1-2,few,TRBV5-1,TGCGCCAGCACCTTATCTGACGACAGGCGGTCTGGCTACACCTTC,CASTLSDDRRSGYTF
NA,TRBJ1-1,many,TRBV28,TGTGCCAGCAGCCTGGGGACTGAAGCTTTCTTT,CASSLGTEAFF
NA,TRBJ2-3,few,TRBV7-3,TGTGCCAGCAGCCATGGGACCCCAGATACGCAGTATTTT,CASSHGTPDTQYF
NA,TRBJ1-1,NA,TRBV12-3/TRBV12-4,TGTGCCAGCACCGCGGGCCGGAACACTGAAGCTTTCTTT,CASTAGRNTEAFF
TRBD2,TRBJ2-7,NA,TRBV6-2/TRBV6-3,TGTGCCAGCGACGGCGGGAGCTACGAGCAGTACTTC,CASDGGSYEQYF
NA,TRBJ2-7,NA,TRBV30,TGTGCCTGGAGTGTACGGAACGTCGGCTACGAGCAGTACTTC,CAWSVRNVGYEQYF
TRBD1,TRBJ2-7,few,TRBV18,TGTGCCAGCTTGGGGACAGGGTCTTACGAGCAGTACTTC,CASLGTGSYEQYF
TRBD2,TRBJ2-7,many,TRBV7-2,TGTGCCAGCAGCCGGACTAGCGGGAGCCCTAGCTACGAGCAGTACTTC,CASSRTSGSPSYEQYF
NA,TRBJ1-1,few,TRBV27,TGTGCCAGCAGTTTCCAGGGTCGCACTGAAGCTTTCTTT,CASSFQGRTEAFF
TRBD2,TRBJ2-1,NA,TRBV6-4,TGTGCCAGCAGCATAGCGGGAGGCCGCAATGAGCAGTTCTTC,CASSIAGGRNEQFF
NA,TRBJ1-2,many,TRBV10-2,TGCGCCAGCAGTGAGTCGACGGGCGCAGGGAGGAACTATGGCTACACCTTC,CASSESTGAGRNYGYTF
NA,TRBJ1-3,many,TRBV6-1,TGTGCCAGCAGTGAAGTCGCTGGAAACACCATATATTTT,CASSEVAGNTIYF
NA,TRBJ1-4,NA,TRBV28,TGTGCCACAGGCCTCCCCACAGGTTCAAATGAAAAACTGTTTTTT,CATGLPTGSNEKLFF
NA,TRBJ1-6,NA,TRBV6-6,TGTGCCAGCAGTTATGAGAGCCTTCGAAGGTCACCCCTCCACTTT,CASSYESLRRSPLHF
TRBD1,TRBJ2-6,many,TRBV5-1,TGCGCCAGCAGCTCCGGGACAGGGGAACTCTCTGGGGCCAACGTCCTGACTTTC,CASSSGTGELSGANVLTF
NA,TRBJ2-1,NA,TRBV21-1,TGTGCCAGCACCCTGGGGGAGCGGTACAATGAGCAGTTCTTC,CASTLGERYNEQFF
NA,TRBJ2-3,NA,TRBV11-2,TGTGCCAGCAGCTTAGGAACAAAGTGGCCCCGTACGCAGTATTTT,CASSLGTKWPRTQYF
NA,TRBJ2-1,many,TRBV4-2,TGTGCCAGCAGCCAAGATTGGGTCTCCTACAATGAGCAGTTCTTC,CASSQDWVSYNEQFF
TRBD2,TRBJ2-7,few,TRBV3-1,TGTGCCAGCAGCCCCCTTACTAGCGGGAGGTACGAGCAGTACTTC,CASSPLTSGRYEQYF
NA,TRBJ2-2,few,TRBV27,TGTGCCAGCAGTAGCGGAGGGAGGTCCACCGGGGAGCTGTTTTTT,CASSSGGRSTGELFF
NA,TRBJ1-5,NA,TRBV28,TGTGCCAGCAGGGATACAGGTGCCAATCAGCCCCAGCATTTT,CASRDTGANQPQHF
TRBD2,TRBJ2-2,few,TRBV11-2,TGTGCCAGCAGCTTAGTGTTTGCGGGAGTAAACGGGGAGCTGTTTTTT,CASSLVFAGVNGELFF
TRBD2,TRBJ2-7,few,TRBV6-1,TGTGCCAGCAGTGAAAGAGTTGGGCTACTAGCGGGAGGCTTGTACGAGCAGTACTTC,CASSERVGLLAGGLYEQYF
TRBD2,TRBJ2-7,few,TRBV29-1,TGCAGCGTTGTACCTAGCGGGAGTTACGAGCAGTACTTC,CSVVPSGSYEQYF
TRBD2,TRBJ2-1,many,TRBV7-2,TGTGCCAGCAGCCCCAGGACTAGCGGGAGTTACAATGAGCAGTTCTTC,CASSPRTSGSYNEQFF
TRBD2,TRBJ2-1,few,TRBV6-2/TRBV6-3,TGTGCCAGCAGTTACGGGAGCGGGGGGAATGAGCAGTTCTTC,CASSYGSGGNEQFF
TRBD2,TRBJ2-6,NA,TRBV9,TGTGCCAGCAGCGTAGGGAGCGGGGAGAAGGTCCTGACTTTC,CASSVGSGEKVLTF